A selection of T cell receptor beta chains follows, all from one sample in a study of graft-versus-host responses after intestinal transplantation. These receptors lack a known antigen. Sequenced by immunoSEQ multiplex PCR; TCRdb stores in-frame clones only, minus some. The sample gives tens of thousands of clones, about 94% of which show up once; about 0.38% is in the top ten. Material: unstimulated CD4+ T cells sorted from spleen or lymph node cells, obtained before transplant. The receptors here all came from a human donor who was the organ donor for an intestinal transplant. Both conserved end residues are part of each CDR3. D genes are given only for firm matches. Where a row states a size, it is once, few, many or the class of an expanded clone; other rows omit it.

abundance	d_gene	v_gene	j_gene	CDR3nt	CDR3aa
few	TRBD1	TRBV11-3	TRBJ2-7	TGTGCCAGCAGCCCCGGAGGACAGGGGGCCAACGAGCAGTACTTC	CASSPGGQGANEQYF
-	TRBD1	TRBV4-1	TRBJ1-3	TGCGCCAGCAGCCAACTACAGGGGATTGGAAACACCATATATTTT	CASSQLQGIGNTIYF
-	-	TRBV7-3	TRBJ2-6	TGTGCCAGCAGCTTAAAAGCTGGGGCCAACGTCCTGACTTTC	CASSLKAGANVLTF
-	-	TRBV7-3	TRBJ2-3	TGTGCCAGCAGCTTACGGGGACACCTCACAGATACGCAGTATTTT	CASSLRGHLTDTQYF
-	-	TRBV4-2	TRBJ1-1	TGTGCCAGCGGCGTGGCGGGTGAAGCTTTCTTT	CASGVAGEAFF
-	TRBD1	TRBV6-4	TRBJ1-5	TGTGCCAGCCCGACAGGGCTGAGGCAGCCCCAGCATTTT	CASPTGLRQPQHF
-	-	TRBV6-1	TRBJ2-2	TGTGCCAGCAGTTCCCAGGTTACCGGGGAGCTGTTTTTT	CASSSQVTGELFF
-	TRBD2	TRBV6-5	TRBJ2-2	TGTGCCAGCCGACTTAGCGGGGGGGCGGCCGGGGAGCTGTTTTTT	CASRLSGGAAGELFF
once	TRBD2	TRBV9	TRBJ2-3	TGTGCCAGCAGCGCACTCCTTACTAGCGGGGGGGCCCGTAGGACAGATACGCAGTATTTT	CASSALLTSGGARRTDTQYF
-	-	TRBV21-1	TRBJ1-5	TGTGCCAGCAATCCAAAGATGCAGACCCAACTTTATACGACTCCTGGTCAGCCCCAGCATTTT	CASNPKMQTQLYTTPGQPQHF
-	-	TRBV9	TRBJ2-3	TGTGCCAGCAGCGTGCCCGGGGGAGATACGCAGTATTTT	CASSVPGGDTQYF
-	-	TRBV5-8	TRBJ1-1	TGTGCCAGCAGCTTGGTGGGTTGGTCGAACACTGAAGCTTTCTTT	CASSLVGWSNTEAFF
-	-	TRBV7-3	TRBJ1-1	TGTGCCAGCAGCGTAGGTTCCCAAGGAAGAGCTTTCTTT	CASSVGSQGRAFF
-	TRBD1	TRBV5-8	TRBJ1-6	TGTGCCAGCAGCTTGGAGGGGGCCGGTTCACCCCTCCACTTT	CASSLEGAGSPLHF
-	-	TRBV29-1	TRBJ2-5	TGCAGCGTTGGGGCCACGTACCAAGAGACCCAGTACTTC	CSVGATYQETQYF
-	TRBD2	TRBV12-5	TRBJ2-3	TGTGCTAGTGGACTAGCGGGGGGCACAGATACGCAGTATTTT	CASGLAGGTDTQYF
-	TRBD1	TRBV4-1	TRBJ1-1	TGCGCCAGCAGCCTACAGGGGGCCTCAAACACTGAAGCTTTCTTT	CASSLQGASNTEAFF
-	TRBD1	TRBV9	TRBJ2-6	TGTGCCAGCAGCGTAGACAGGGGCTCTGGGGCCAACGTCCTGACTTTC	CASSVDRGSGANVLTF
-	-	TRBV30	TRBJ1-2	TGTGCCTGGAGCTCCGGGGTTGGCTACACCTTC	CAWSSGVGYTF
-	-	TRBV7-8	TRBJ1-5	TGTGCCAGCAGCTTAGAGTGGGGGAGCAATCAGCCCCAGCATTTT	CASSLEWGSNQPQHF
-	TRBD2	TRBV11-3	TRBJ2-3	TGTGCCAGCAGCCTACGGGGGGTGGGAGATACGCAGTATTTT	CASSLRGVGDTQYF
-	TRBD2	TRBV5-1	TRBJ2-5	TGCGCCAGCAGCTTGGGGTCTTTAGCGGGGGGTCGACGAGAGACCCAGTACTTC	CASSLGSLAGGRRETQYF
-	-	TRBV5-4	TRBJ2-1	TGTGCCAGCAGCTTTACCCCTCTGGGCGGAGGTTGGCAGTTCTTC	CASSFTPLGGGWQFF
-	-	TRBV5-1	TRBJ2-5	TGCGCCAGCAGCATAACTAGTTCCGGCGAGACCCAGTACTTC	CASSITSSGETQYF
-	TRBD1	TRBV10-3	TRBJ1-2	TGTGCCATCAGTGAGACCGGACAGGGGATCTATGGCTACACCTTC	CAISETGQGIYGYTF
-	TRBD2	TRBV7-8	TRBJ2-1	TGTGCCAGCAGCTTAGTAGGGCTAGCGGGGGGATCCTACAATGAGCAGTTCTTC	CASSLVGLAGGSYNEQFF
once	-	TRBV18	TRBJ2-7	TGTGCCAGCTCACCACCGGGGAGCGCTTATCCCTACGAGCAGTACTTC	CASSPPGSAYPYEQYF
-	-	TRBV5-1	TRBJ1-1	TGCGCCAGTAGCGGGGGACTAACTTCGAACACTGAAGCTTTCTTT	CASSGGLTSNTEAFF
-	TRBD2	TRBV7-3	TRBJ2-3	TGTGCCAGCAGTCGAGGGACTAGCGGGGATACGCAGTATTTT	CASSRGTSGDTQYF
few	-	TRBV11-2	TRBJ1-2	TGTGCCAGCAGGCGGGACACAGGGCCGGACTATGGCTACACCTTC	CASRRDTGPDYGYTF
-	TRBD1	TRBV5-1	TRBJ1-1	TGCGCCAGCAGCTTGGCTACGACAGGGGACACTGAAGCTTTCTTT	CASSLATTGDTEAFF
-	-	TRBV7-2	TRBJ2-6	TGTGCCAGCAGCCTAACGGGACAAATCTCTGGGGCCAACGTCCTGACTTTC	CASSLTGQISGANVLTF
-	-	TRBV30	TRBJ1-3	TGTGCCTGCAGTAGTATTTGGTTTGGAAACACCATATATTTT	CACSSIWFGNTIYF
-	-	TRBV7-8	TRBJ2-2	TGTGCCAGCAGCTTAGCCACAACCAGCGGGGAGCTGTTTTTT	CASSLATTSGELFF
-	-	TRBV20-1	TRBJ2-5	TGCAGTGCTATACAGGGAACCCAGTACTTC	CSAIQGTQYF
once	-	TRBV7-9	TRBJ2-3	TGTGCCAGCAGGACACAGGGCACAGATACGCAGTATTTT	CASRTQGTDTQYF
-	-	TRBV5-4	TRBJ1-2	TGTGCCAGCAGCTTACCCCTCGGGAGGTCTGATGGCTACACCTTC	CASSLPLGRSDGYTF
-	TRBD2	TRBV4-1	TRBJ2-7	TGCGCCAGCAGCCAAGCTCCCGGGACTAGCGGGGGAGGCGAGCAGTACTTC	CASSQAPGTSGGGEQYF
-	-	TRBV6-6	TRBJ2-3	TGTGCCAGCAGCAAAGAGGACCCTAGCACAGATACGCAGTATTTT	CASSKEDPSTDTQYF
-	-	TRBV7-9	TRBJ1-2	TGTGCCAGCAGCTTGTGGGCAGGTGGCTACACCTTC	CASSLWAGGYTF
few	TRBD1	TRBV10-3	TRBJ1-1	TGTGCCATCAGTGACAGGGGGCACACTGAAGCTTTCTTT	CAISDRGHTEAFF
once	-	TRBV10-3	TRBJ2-5	TGTGCCATCAGTGTTGGGGAGACCCAGTACTTC	CAISVGETQYF
-	-	TRBV7-9	TRBJ1-1	TGTGCCAGCAGCTTGTGGGGGTTAGACACTGAAGCTTTCTTT	CASSLWGLDTEAFF
once	TRBD2	TRBV7-2	TRBJ2-5	TGTGCCAGCAGCTTTTGGGAGGGGCATGAGACCCAGTACTTC	CASSFWEGHETQYF
-	TRBD2	TRBV7-2	TRBJ2-1	TGTGCCAGCAGCGGTAGCGGGGGTCCCCCCAATGAGCAGTTCTTC	CASSGSGGPPNEQFF
-	-	TRBV9	TRBJ1-6	TGTGCCAGCAGCGTAATCTATAATTCACCCCTCCACTTT	CASSVIYNSPLHF
-	-	TRBV7-2	TRBJ2-5	TGTGCCAGCAGCTTGCGGAGGGCAGGGTCGGGCGAGACCCAGTACTTC	CASSLRRAGSGETQYF
-	TRBD1	TRBV4-1	TRBJ2-3	TGCGCCAGCAGACGGACAGGGGGCACAGATACGCAGTATTTT	CASRRTGGTDTQYF